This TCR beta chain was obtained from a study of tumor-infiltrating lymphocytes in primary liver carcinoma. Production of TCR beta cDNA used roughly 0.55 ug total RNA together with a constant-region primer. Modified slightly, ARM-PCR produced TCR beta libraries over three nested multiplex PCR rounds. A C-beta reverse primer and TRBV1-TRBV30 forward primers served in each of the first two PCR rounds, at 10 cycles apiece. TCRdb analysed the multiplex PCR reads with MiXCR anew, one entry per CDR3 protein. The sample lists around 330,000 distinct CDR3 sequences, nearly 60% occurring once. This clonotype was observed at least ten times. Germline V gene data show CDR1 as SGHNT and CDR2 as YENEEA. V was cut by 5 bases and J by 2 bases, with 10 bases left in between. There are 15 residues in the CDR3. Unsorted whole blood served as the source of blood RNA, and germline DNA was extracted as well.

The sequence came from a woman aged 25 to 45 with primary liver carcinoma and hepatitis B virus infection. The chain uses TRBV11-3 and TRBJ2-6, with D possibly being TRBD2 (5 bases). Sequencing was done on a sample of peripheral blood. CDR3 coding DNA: TGTGCCAGCAGCCCGTCCGGGGCTGGGGCCAACGTCCTGACTTTC. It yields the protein CASSPSGAGANVLTF.